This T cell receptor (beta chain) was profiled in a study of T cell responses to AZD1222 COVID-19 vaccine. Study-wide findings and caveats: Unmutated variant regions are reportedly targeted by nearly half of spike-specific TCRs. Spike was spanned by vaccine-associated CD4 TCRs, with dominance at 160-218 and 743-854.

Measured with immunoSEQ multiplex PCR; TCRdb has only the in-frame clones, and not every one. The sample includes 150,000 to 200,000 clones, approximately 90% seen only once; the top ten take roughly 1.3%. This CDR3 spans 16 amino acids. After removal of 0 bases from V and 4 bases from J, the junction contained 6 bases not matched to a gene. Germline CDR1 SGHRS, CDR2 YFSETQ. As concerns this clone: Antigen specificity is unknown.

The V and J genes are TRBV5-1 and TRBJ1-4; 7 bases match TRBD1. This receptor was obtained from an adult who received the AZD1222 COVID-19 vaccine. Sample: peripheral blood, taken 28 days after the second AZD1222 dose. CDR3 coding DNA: TGCGCCAGCAGCTTGGGCGAGACAGGGAATAATGAAAAACTGTTTTTT. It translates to CASSLGETGNNEKLFF.